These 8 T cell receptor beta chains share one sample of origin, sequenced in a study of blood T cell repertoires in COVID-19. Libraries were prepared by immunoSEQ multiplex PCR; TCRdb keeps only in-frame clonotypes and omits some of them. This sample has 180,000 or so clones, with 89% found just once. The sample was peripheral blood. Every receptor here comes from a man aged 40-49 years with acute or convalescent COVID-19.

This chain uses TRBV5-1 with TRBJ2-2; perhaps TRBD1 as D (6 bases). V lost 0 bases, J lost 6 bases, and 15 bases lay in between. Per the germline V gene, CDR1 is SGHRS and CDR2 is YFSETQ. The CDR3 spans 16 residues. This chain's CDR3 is CASSLDRRGSAGELFF. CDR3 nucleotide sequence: TGCGCCAGCAGCTTGGATCGCAGGGGCAGCGCCGGGGAGCTGTTTTTT.

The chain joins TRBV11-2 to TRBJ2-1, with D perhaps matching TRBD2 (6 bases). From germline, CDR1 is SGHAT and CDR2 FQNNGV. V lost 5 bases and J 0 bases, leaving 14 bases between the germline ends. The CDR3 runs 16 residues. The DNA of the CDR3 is TGTGCCAGCAGCAGACTCGCGGGGCACTCCTACAATGAGCAGTTCTTC. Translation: CASSRLAGHSYNEQFF.

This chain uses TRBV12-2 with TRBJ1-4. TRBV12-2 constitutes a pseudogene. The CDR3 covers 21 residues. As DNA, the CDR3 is TGTGCAAGTCGCTTAGCGCGGGGTTCAGGGCAAATGCCACTAATTGATGAAAAACTGTTTTTT. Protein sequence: CASRLARGSGQMPLIDEKLFF.

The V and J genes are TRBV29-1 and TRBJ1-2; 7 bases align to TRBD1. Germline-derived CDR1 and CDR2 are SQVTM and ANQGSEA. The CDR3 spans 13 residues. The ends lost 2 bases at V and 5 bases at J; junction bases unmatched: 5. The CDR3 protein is CSVESPGGYGYTF. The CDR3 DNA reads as TGCAGCGTTGAAAGTCCAGGGGGTTATGGCTACACCTTC.

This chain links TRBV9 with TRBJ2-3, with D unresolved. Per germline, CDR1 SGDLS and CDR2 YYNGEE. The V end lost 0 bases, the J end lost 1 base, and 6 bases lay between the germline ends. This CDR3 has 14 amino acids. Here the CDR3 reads CASSVGSGTDTQYF. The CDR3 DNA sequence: TGTGCCAGCAGCGTAGGGTCGGGCACAGATACGCAGTATTTT.

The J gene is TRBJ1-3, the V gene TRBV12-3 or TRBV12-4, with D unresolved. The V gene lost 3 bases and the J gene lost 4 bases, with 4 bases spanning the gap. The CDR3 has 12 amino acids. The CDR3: CASSFAGNTIYF. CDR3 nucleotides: TGTGCCAGCAGTTTTGCGGGAAACACCATATATTTT.

This chain's CDR3 is CASSLDLNGYTF. CDR3 in DNA: TGTGCCAGCAGTTTAGACTTAAATGGCTACACCTTC. The chain combines TRBV12-3 or TRBV12-4 with TRBJ1-2, with D uncertain. Between the trimmed V and J ends, which lost 1 base and 6 bases, there was a span of 6 bases. This CDR3 spans 12 amino acids.

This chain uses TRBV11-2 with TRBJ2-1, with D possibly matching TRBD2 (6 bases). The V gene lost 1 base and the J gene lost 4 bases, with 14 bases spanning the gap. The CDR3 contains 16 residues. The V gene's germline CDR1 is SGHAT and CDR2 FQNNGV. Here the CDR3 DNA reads TGTGCCAGCAGCTTAGGAGGGCCGGGGGTTTACAATGAGCAGTTCTTC. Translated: CASSLGGPGVYNEQFF.